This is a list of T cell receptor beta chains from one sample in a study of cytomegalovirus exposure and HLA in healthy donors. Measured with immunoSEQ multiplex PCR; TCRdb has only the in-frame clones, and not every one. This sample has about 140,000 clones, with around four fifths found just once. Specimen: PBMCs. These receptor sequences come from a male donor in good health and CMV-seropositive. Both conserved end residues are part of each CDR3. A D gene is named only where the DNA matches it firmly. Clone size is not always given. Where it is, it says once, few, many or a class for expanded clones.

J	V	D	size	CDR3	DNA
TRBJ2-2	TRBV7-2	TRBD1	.	CASSLRTGENTGELFF	TGTGCCAGCAGCTTAAGGACAGGGGAGAACACCGGGGAGCTGTTTTTT
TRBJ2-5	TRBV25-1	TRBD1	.	CASSEVTGVQETQYF	TGTGCCAGCAGTGAGGTTACAGGGGTTCAAGAGACCCAGTACTTC
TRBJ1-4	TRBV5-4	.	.	CASSLQGRGEKLFF	TGTGCCAGCAGCTTGCAGGGGCGGGGGGAAAAACTGTTTTTT
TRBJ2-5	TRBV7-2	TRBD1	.	CASSSGGLQETQYF	TGTGCCAGCAGCTCAGGGGGCCTCCAAGAGACCCAGTACTTC
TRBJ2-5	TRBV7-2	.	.	CASSPISGRETQYF	TGTGCCAGCAGCCCAATTTCGGGGAGAGAGACCCAGTACTTC
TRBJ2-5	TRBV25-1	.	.	CASSARSGRETQYF	TGTGCCAGCAGTGCCCGTTCAGGTCGGGAGACCCAGTACTTC
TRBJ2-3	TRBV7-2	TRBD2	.	CASSPWRTSGGGDTQYF	TGTGCCAGCAGCCCTTGGAGGACTAGCGGGGGTGGGGATACGCAGTATTTT
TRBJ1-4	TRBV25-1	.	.	CASSESRGYNEKLFF	TGTGCCAGCAGTGAAAGTCGCGGTTATAATGAAAAACTGTTTTTT
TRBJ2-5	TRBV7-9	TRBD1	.	CASIPARQGAAETQYF	TGTGCCAGCATCCCCGCGCGGCAGGGGGCCGCAGAGACCCAGTACTTC
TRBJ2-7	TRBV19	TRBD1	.	CASSITTSDRGLYEQYF	TGTGCCAGTAGTATAACAACCTCCGACAGGGGACTCTACGAGCAGTACTTC
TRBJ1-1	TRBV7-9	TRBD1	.	CASTLRDSRAFF	TGTGCCAGCACCCTACGGGACAGTCGAGCTTTCTTT
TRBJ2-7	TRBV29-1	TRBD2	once	CSVGSGSREQYF	TGCAGCGTCGGTAGCGGGAGTCGGGAGCAGTACTTC
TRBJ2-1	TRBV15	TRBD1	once	CATSSPGTGGGYEQFF	TGTGCCACCAGCAGCCCCGGGACAGGCGGTGGGTATGAGCAGTTCTTC
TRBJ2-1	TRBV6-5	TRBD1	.	CASSYRSGTGGNEQFF	TGTGCCAGCAGTTACCGATCCGGGACAGGGGGGAATGAGCAGTTCTTC
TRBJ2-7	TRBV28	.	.	CASTDTSTYEQYF	TGTGCCAGCACCGATACTAGCACCTACGAGCAGTACTTC
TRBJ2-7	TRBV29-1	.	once	CSAVTGYEQYF	TGCAGCGCCGTGACAGGCTACGAGCAGTACTTC
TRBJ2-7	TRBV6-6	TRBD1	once	CASTPGQDPYEQYF	TGTGCCAGCACTCCGGGACAGGACCCCTACGAGCAGTACTTC
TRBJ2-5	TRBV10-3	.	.	CAIPGSGGETQYF	TGTGCCATCCCGGGGTCCGGAGGAGAGACCCAGTACTTC
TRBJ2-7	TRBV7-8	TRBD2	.	CASSLLAGNINEQYF	TGTGCCAGCAGCTTACTAGCGGGCAATATCAACGAGCAGTACTTC
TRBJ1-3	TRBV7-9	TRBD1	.	CASSRQGAAGNTIYF	TGTGCCAGCAGCCGACAGGGAGCAGCTGGAAACACCATATATTTT
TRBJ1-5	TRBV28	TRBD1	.	CASSTGGSGNQPQHF	TGTGCCAGCAGCACAGGGGGCTCTGGCAATCAGCCCCAGCATTTT
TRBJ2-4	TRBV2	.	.	CASSVLRAKNIQYF	TGTGCCAGCAGTGTCCTCCGAGCCAAAAACATTCAGTACTTC
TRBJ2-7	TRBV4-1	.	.	CASSQDAESSYEQYF	TGCGCCAGCAGCCAAGATGCCGAGAGCTCCTACGAGCAGTACTTC
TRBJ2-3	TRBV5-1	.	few	CASSLGLVGVGDTQYF	TGCGCCAGCAGCTTGGGGTTAGTAGGAGTGGGAGATACGCAGTATTTT
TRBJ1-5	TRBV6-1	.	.	CASTQGYQPQHF	TGTGCCAGCACCCAGGGGTATCAGCCCCAGCATTTT
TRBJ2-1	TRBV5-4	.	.	CASSLETDYNEQFF	TGTGCCAGCAGCTTGGAGACAGACTACAATGAGCAGTTCTTC
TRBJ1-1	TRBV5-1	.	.	CASSGQGLHTEAFF	TGCGCCAGCAGCGGGCAGGGTTTACACACTGAAGCTTTCTTT
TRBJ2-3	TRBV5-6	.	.	CASSPGGLTTLSTDTQYF	TGTGCCAGCAGCCCGGGCGGGCTTACCACGCTCAGCACAGATACGCAGTATTTT
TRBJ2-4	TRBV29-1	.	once	CSVTTDDKAKNIQYF	TGCAGCGTCACGACAGACGACAAAGCCAAAAACATTCAGTACTTC